This T cell receptor (beta chain) was documented in a study of CD8+ T cells in alopecia areata. Study-level information: Each day, treated patients took oral tofacitinib twice, at 5 to 10 mg per dose. Scoring of severity for treated patients was based on percentage of affected scalp area.

This clone was seen a few times. Its antigen is unknown. The treatment is: oral pan-JAK inhibitor, 5-10 mg twice daily. Extraction of RNA preceded its reverse transcription into cDNA, which served as the sequencing template. Here immunoSEQ multiplex PCR was the method, and the copy in TCRdb shows in-frame clones only, minus some. The sample lists over 150,000 clones; approximately 56% were seen once. This CDR3 is built from 12 residues. The ends were cut back, 1 base at V and 6 bases at J, with 7 bases in the middle. Germline V gene lookup returns CDR1 SQVTM and CDR2 ANQGSEA. Study-level findings and limits: TCRs were shared less clearly across patients than in mice, possibly for HLA-related reasons.

The clonotype comes from a human donor with alopecia areata. This sample comprised CD4+ T cells sorted from blood, obtained at week 4, from a patient treated with tofacitinib. The rearrangement joins TRBV29-1 to TRBJ2-1; D is perhaps TRBD1 (6 bases). The CDR3 nucleotides are TGCAGCGTTGAAGGACAGGCCAATGAGCAGTTCTTC. Its translation is CSVEGQANEQFF.